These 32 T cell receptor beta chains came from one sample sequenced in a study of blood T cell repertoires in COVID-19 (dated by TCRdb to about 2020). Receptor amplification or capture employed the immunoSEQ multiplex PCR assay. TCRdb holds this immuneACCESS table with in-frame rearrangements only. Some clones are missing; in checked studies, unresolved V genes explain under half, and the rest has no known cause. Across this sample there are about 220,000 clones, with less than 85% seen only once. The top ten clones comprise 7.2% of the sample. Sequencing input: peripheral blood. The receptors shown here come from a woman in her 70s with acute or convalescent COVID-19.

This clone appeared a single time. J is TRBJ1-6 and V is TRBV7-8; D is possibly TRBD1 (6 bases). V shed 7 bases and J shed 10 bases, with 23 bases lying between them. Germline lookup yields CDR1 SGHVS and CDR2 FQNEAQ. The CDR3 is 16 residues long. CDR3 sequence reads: CASTRNSGEGNSPLHF. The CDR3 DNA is TGTGCCAGCACCCGGAATTCAGGGGAAGGGAACTCACCCCTCCACTTT.

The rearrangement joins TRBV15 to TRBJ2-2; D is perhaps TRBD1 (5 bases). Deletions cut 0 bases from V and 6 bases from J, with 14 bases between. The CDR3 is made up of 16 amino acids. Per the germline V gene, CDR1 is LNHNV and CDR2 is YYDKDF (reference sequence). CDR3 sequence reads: CATSRDQAGLAGELFF. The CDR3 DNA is TGTGCCACCAGCAGAGATCAGGCAGGGCTGGCCGGGGAGCTGTTTTTT.

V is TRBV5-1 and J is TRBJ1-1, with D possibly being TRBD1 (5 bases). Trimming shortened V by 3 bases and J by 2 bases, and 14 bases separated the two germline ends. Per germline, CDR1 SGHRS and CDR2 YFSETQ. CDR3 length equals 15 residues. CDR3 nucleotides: TGCGCCAGCAGCTGGTGGCAGGGAACTAACACTGAAGCTTTCTTT. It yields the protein CASSWWQGTNTEAFF. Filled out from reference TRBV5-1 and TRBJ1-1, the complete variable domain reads KAGVTQTPRYLIKTRGQQVTLSCSPISGHRSVSWYQQTPGQGLQFLFEYFSETQRNKGNFPGRFSGRQFSNSRSEMNVSTLELGDSALYLCASSWWQGTNTEAFFGQGTRLTVV.

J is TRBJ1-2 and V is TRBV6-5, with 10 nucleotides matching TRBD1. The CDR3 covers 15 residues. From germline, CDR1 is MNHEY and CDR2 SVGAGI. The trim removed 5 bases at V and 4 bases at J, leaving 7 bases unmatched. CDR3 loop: CASSPGTGVFYGYTF. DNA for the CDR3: TGTGCCAGCAGTCCCGGGACAGGGGTTTTCTATGGCTACACCTTC.

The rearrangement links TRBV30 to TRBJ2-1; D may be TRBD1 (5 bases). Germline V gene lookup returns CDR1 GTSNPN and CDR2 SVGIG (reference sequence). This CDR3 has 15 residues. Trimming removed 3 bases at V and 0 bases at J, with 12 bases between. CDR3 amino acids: CAWSLGRASYNEQFF. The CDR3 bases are TGTGCCTGGAGCCTCGGCAGGGCCTCCTACAATGAGCAGTTCTTC. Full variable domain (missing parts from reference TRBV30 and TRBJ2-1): SQTIHQWPATLVQPVGSPLSLECTVEGTSNPNLYWYRQAAGRGLQLLFYSVGIGQISSEVPQNLSASRPQDRQFILSSKKLLLSDSGFYLCAWSLGRASYNEQFFGPGTRLTVL.

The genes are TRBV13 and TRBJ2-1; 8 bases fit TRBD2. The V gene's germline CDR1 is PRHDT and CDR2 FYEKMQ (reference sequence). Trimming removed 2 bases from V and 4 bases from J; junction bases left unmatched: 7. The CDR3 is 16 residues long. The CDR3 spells CASSLISAGGYNEQFF. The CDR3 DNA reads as TGTGCCAGCAGCTTAATCTCTGCGGGGGGTTACAATGAGCAGTTCTTC.

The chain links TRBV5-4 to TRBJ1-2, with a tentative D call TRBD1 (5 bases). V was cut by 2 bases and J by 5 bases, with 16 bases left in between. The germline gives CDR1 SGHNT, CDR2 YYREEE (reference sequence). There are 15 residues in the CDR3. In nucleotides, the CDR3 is TGTGCCAGCAGCTTTCTCTCCGGGACTGCTTATGGCTACACCTTC. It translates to CASSFLSGTAYGYTF. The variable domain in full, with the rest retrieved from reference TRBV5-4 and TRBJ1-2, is ETGVTQSPTHLIKTRGQQVTLRCSSQSGHNTVSWYQQALGQGPQFIFQYYREEENGRGNFPPRFSGLQFPNYSSELNVNALELDDSALYLCASSFLSGTAYGYTFGSGTRLTVV.

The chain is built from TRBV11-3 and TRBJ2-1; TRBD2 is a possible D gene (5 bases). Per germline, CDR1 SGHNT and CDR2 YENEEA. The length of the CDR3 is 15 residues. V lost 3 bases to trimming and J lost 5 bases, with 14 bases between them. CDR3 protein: CASSLGRGDHNEQFF. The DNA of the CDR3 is TGTGCCAGCAGCTTGGGCCGGGGAGATCACAATGAGCAGTTCTTC. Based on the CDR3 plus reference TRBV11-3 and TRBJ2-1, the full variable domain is EAGVVQSPRYKIIEKKQPVAFWCNPISGHNTLYWYLQNLGQGPELLIRYENEEAVDDSQLPKDRFSAERLKGVDSTLKIQPAELGDSAVYLCASSLGRGDHNEQFFGPGTRLTVL.

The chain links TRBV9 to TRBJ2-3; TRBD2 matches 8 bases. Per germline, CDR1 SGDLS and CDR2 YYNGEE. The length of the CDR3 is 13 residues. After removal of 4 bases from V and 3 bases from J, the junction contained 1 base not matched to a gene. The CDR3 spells CASSRGGTDTQYF. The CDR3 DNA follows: TGTGCCAGCAGCCGGGGGGGGACAGATACGCAGTATTTT. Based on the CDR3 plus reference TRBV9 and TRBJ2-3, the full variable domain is DSGVTQTPKHLITATGQRVTLRCSPRSGDLSVYWYQQSLDQGLQFLIQYYNGEERAKGNILERFSAQQFPDLHSELNLSSLELGDSALYFCASSRGGTDTQYFGPGTRLTVL.

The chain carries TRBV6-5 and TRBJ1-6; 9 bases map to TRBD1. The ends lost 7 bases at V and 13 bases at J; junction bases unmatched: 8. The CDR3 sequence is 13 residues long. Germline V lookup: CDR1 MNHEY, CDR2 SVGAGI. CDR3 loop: CASNPDRGRPLHF. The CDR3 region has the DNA TGTGCCAGCAATCCGGACAGGGGTCGCCCCCTCCACTTT.

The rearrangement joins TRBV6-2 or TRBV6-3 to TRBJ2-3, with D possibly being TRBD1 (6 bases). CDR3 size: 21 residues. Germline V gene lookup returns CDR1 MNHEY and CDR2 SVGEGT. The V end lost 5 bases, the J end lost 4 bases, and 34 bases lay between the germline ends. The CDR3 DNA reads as TGTGCCAGCAGTGGCCCCCGTACTGGACAGCGTAAGGGAAGACCAGCAGATACGCAGTATTTT. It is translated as CASSGPRTGQRKGRPADTQYF.

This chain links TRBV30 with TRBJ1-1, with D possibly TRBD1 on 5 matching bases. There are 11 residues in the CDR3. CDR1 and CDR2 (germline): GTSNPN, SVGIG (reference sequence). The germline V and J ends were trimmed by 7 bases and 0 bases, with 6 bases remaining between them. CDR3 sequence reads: CAYRLNTEAFF. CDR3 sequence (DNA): TGTGCCTACAGGTTGAACACTGAAGCTTTCTTT. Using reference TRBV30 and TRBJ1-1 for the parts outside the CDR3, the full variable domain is SQTIHQWPATLVQPVGSPLSLECTVEGTSNPNLYWYRQAAGRGLQLLFYSVGIGQISSEVPQNLSASRPQDRQFILSSKKLLLSDSGFYLCAYRLNTEAFFGQGTRLTVV.

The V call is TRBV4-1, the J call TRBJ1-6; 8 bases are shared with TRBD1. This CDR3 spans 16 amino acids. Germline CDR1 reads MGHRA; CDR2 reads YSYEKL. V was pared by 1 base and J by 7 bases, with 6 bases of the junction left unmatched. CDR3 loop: CASSQVDRARNSPLHF. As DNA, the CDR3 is TGCGCCAGCAGCCAAGTGGACAGGGCACGAAATTCACCCCTCCACTTT.

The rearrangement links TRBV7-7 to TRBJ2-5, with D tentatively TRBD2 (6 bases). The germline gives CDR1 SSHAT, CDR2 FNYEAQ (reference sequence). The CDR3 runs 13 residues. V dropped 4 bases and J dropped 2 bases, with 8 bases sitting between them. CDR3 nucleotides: TGTGCCAGCAGCTCCAGCGGGCAAGAGACCCAGTACTTC. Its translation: CASSSSGQETQYF.

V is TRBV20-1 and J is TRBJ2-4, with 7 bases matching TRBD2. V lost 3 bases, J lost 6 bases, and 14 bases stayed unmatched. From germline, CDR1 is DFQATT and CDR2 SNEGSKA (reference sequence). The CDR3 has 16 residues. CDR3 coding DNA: TGCAGTGCTAGTCCGGGTATTAAAGCGGGGAGAAACATTCAGTACTTC. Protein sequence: CSASPGIKAGRNIQYF.

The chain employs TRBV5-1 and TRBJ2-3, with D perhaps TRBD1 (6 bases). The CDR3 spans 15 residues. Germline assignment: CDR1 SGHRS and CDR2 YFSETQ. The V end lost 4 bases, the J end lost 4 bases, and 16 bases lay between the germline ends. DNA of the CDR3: TGCGCCAGCAGCCAGCAGGGGACGGGTCCAGATACGCAGTATTTT. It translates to CASSQQGTGPDTQYF.

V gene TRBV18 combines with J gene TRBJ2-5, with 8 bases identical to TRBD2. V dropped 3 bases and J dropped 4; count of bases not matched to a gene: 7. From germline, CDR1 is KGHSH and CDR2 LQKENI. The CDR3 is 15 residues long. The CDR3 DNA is TGTGCCAGCTCACCTACACCGGGGGGGAGAGAGACCCAGTACTTC. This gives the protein CASSPTPGGRETQYF.

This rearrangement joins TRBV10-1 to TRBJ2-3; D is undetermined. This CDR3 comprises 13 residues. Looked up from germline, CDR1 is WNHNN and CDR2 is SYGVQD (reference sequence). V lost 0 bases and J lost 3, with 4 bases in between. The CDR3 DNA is TGCGCCAGCAGTGAGTCGCGGACAGATACGCAGTATTTT. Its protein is CASSESRTDTQYF.

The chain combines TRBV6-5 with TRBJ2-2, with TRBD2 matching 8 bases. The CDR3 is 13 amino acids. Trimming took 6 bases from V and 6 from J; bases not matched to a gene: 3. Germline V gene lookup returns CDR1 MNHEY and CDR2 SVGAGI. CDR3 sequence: CASSGGAAGELFF. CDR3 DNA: TGTGCCAGCAGCGGGGGGGCGGCCGGGGAGCTGTTTTTT.

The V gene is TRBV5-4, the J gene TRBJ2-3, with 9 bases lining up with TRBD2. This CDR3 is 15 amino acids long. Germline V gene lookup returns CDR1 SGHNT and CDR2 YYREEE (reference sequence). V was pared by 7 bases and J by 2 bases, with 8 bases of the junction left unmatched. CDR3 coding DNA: TGTGCCAGCGCCCTTAGCGGGGGAACCACAGATACGCAGTATTTT. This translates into CASALSGGTTDTQYF. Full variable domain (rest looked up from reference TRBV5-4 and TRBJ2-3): ETGVTQSPTHLIKTRGQQVTLRCSSQSGHNTVSWYQQALGQGPQFIFQYYREEENGRGNFPPRFSGLQFPNYSSELNVNALELDDSALYLCASALSGGTTDTQYFGPGTRLTVL.

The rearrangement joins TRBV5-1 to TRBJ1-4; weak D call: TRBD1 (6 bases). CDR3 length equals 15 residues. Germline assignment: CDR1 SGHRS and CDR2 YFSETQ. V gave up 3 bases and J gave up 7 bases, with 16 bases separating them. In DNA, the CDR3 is TGCGCCAGCAGCTCCGCCGGGACAAAGTCTGAAAAACTGTTTTTT. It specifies CASSSAGTKSEKLFF.

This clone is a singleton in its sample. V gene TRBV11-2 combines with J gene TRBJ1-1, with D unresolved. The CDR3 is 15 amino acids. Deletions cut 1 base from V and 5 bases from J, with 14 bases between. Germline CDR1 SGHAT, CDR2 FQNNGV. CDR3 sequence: CASSLGSSLRTEAFF. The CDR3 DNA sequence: TGTGCCAGCAGCTTAGGGTCCAGTCTTCGAACTGAAGCTTTCTTT. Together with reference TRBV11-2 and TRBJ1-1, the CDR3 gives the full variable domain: EAGVAQSPRYKIIEKRQSVAFWCNPISGHATLYWYQQILGQGPKLLIQFQNNGVVDDSQLPKDRFSAERLKGVDSTLKIQPAKLEDSAVYLCASSLGSSLRTEAFFGQGTRLTVV.

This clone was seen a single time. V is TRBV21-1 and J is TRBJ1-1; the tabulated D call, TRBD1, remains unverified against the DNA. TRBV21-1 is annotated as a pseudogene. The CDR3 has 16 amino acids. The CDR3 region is CASSKSGTPMNTEAFF. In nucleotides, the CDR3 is TGTGCCAGCAGCAAATCTGGGACACCAATGAACACTGAAGCTTTCTTT.

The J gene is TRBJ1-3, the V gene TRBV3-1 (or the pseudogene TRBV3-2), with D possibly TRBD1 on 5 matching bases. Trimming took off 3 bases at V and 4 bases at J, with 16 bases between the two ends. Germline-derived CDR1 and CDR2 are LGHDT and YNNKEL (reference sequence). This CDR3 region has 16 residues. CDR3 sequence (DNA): TGTGCCAGCAGCCAGGTATACAGGCATTCGGGAAACACCATATATTTT. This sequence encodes CASSQVYRHSGNTIYF.

The CDR3 nucleotides read TGTGCCAGCAGTCGACAGCCGATCGCGGAGAGGAACAAAAACATTCAGTACTTC. Its protein is CASSRQPIAERNKNIQYF. The rearrangement links TRBV6-6 to TRBJ2-4; maybe TRBD1 (5 bases). V was shortened by 5 bases and J by 3 bases, with 23 bases between the two germline ends. The germline gives CDR1 MNHNY, CDR2 SVGAGI (reference sequence). This CDR3 has 18 residues.

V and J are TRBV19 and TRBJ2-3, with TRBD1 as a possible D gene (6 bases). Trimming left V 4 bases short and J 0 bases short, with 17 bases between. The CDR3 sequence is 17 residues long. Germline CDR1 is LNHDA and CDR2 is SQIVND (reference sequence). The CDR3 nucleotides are TGTGCCAGTAGTACCGCCGGGACAAGCGAGAGCACAGATACGCAGTATTTT. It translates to CASSTAGTSESTDTQYF.

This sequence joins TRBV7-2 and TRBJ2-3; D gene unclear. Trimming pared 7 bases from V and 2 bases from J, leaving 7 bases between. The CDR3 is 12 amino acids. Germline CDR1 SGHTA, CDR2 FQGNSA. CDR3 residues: CASTRYTDTQYF. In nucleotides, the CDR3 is TGTGCCAGCACGAGGTACACAGATACGCAGTATTTT.

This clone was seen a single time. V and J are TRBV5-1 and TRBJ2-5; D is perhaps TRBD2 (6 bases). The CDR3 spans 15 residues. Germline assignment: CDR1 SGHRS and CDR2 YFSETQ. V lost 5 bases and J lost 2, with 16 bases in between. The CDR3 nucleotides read TGCGCCAGCAGGGCGGGATGGGCACCGCAAGAGACCCAGTACTTC. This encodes CASRAGWAPQETQYF.

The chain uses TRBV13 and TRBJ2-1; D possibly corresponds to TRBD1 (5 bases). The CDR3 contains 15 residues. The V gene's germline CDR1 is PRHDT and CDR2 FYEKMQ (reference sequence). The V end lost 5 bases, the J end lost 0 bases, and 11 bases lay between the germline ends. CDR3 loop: CASSKRGSSYNEQFF. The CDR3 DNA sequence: TGTGCCAGCAGCAAAAGGGGTAGCTCCTACAATGAGCAGTTCTTC.

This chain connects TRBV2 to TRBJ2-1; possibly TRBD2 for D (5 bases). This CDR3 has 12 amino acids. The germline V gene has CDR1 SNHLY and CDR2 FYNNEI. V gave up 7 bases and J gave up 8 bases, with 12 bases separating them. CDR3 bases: TGTGCCAGCAAATACGCGGGCTATGAGCAGTTCTTC. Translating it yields CASKYAGYEQFF. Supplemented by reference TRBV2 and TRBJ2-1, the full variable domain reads EPEVTQTPSHQVTQMGQEVILRCVPISNHLYFYWYRQILGQKVEFLVSFYNNEISEKSEIFDDQFSVERPDGSNFTLKIRSTKLEDSAMYFCASKYAGYEQFFGPGTRLTVL.

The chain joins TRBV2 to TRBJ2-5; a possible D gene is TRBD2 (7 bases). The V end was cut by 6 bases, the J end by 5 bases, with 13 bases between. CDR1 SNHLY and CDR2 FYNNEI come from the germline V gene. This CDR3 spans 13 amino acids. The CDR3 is CASSWGGSETQYF. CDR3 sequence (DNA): TGTGCCAGCAGCTGGGGGGGCTCCGAGACCCAGTACTTC. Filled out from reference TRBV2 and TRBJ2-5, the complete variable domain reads EPEVTQTPSHQVTQMGQEVILRCVPISNHLYFYWYRQILGQKVEFLVSFYNNEISEKSEIFDDQFSVERPDGSNFTLKIRSTKLEDSAMYFCASSWGGSETQYFGPGTRLLVL.

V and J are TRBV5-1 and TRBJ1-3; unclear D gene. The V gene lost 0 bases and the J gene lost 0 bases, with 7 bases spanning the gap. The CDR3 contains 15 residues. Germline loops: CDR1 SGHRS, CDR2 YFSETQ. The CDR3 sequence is CASSLDPSSGNTIYF. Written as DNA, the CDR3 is TGCGCCAGCAGCTTGGACCCGAGCTCTGGAAACACCATATATTTT.